This T cell receptor beta chain was identified in a study of tumor-infiltrating lymphocytes in primary liver carcinoma. At the level of the study: Primary liver carcinomas in the patients were surgically resected. Study-wide findings and caveats: Significantly greater top-250-clone fractions characterized tumors relative to blood (p = 0.039).

The researchers obtained blood RNA from unsorted whole blood and also extracted germline DNA. Chronic HBV infection was present in the patients, who were treatment-naive. CDR1 MNHEY and CDR2 SVGEGT come from the germline V gene. CDR3 length equals 12 residues. Synthesis of TCR beta cDNA was carried out from around 500 ng total RNA with a constant-region primer. Slightly modified ARM-PCR, run as three nested multiplex PCR rounds, produced the TCR beta libraries. With TRBV1-TRBV30 forward primers and a C-beta reverse primer, the first two PCR rounds were run for around 10 cycles each. Each CDR3 protein gets one entry after TCRdb re-called the multiplex PCR reads with MiXCR. The repertoire holds 320,000 or so distinct CDR3 sequences, with 65% as singletons. There are a few counts of this clonotype. Its matching antigen is unknown. Its ends do not fully match the called genes, so a read error is possible.

The rearrangement uses TRBV6-2 or TRBV6-3 and TRBJ2-7, with D tentatively TRBD1 (5 bases). This TCR was sampled from a man aged 40-49 years with primary liver carcinoma and hepatitis B virus infection. Sequencing input: peripheral blood. CDR3 protein: CDSSYRLYEQYF. The CDR3 nucleotides are TGTGACAGCAGTTACAGGTTATACGAGCAGTACTTC.